A single T cell receptor beta chain is shown here with its context. Its antigen target is currently unknown. Nothing much larger sits one base from this clone, and base qualities are not available. TCRbeta CDR3 regions were amplified from genomic DNA by means of the immunoSEQ Assay, a bias-controlled multiplex PCR. The authors' pipeline ran thus. Within the assay, amplification of reference gene primers was used to estimate how many nucleated cells each sample contained. To quantify the absolute abundance of each unique TCRbeta CDR3 rearrangement, sequence reads were collapsed and filtered. For each sample, productive Simpson clonality was calculated as the square root of Simpson's diversity index over productive rearrangements. The clones in this table, taken by TCRdb from immuneACCESS, are in-frame only. Not every clone is retained; where verified, under half of the shortfall comes from an unresolved V gene, and the cause of the rest is unknown. The V and J calls and the clone size are those of that table, but D and trimming were determined from the DNA. Across this sample there are a few hundred thousand clones, with around 89% seen only once. Approximately 3.8% of the sample goes to the ten largest clones.

V is reduced by 5 bases and J by 1 base, leaving a spacing of 12 bases between them. Via the germline V gene, CDR1 is MNHEY and CDR2 SVGEGT. The CDR3, from cysteine to phenylalanine, totals 15 residues. Kept here is only the CDR3 DNA, which spans 45 bases and is read in frame from base 1. This entry comes from a study of blood T cell repertoires in COVID-19 (dated by TCRdb to the early 2020s). Some background on the complete study: Samples covering the acute and convalescent phases of COVID-19 were provided by collaborators in the United States, Italy and Spain. The material from the prospective study consisted of cDNA or gDNA derived from T cells, B-cell-depleted T cells, or PBMCs. Deeply sampled blood TCRbeta repertoires from subjects exposed to, actively infected with, or recovered from COVID-19 were included in the dataset. A freely available public database, intended as a resource for researchers studying the immune response to SARS-CoV-2, is where the repertoires were released. The samples were drawn from the first 160 participants of the ongoing ImmuneRACE study and from some 1,300 subjects provided by 6 global collaborators. A de-identified subject ID, COVID-19 status, age in years and sex were almost always included in the sample metadata. HLA class I and class II types, where available, came from metadata supplied by the sample provider rather than from assay-based typing.

Samples from volunteer blood donors who had recovered from COVID-19 were contributed by a second Seattle source. Whole blood was collected in K2EDTA tubes by collaborating institutions according to the institutions' own protocols. For TCRbeta analysis, collaborators shipped samples as frozen whole blood, isolated PBMCs, or DNA extracted from either of those sample types. General study outcomes and caveats: The amount of clinical and demographic metadata varied by source and participant and was provided uncurated.

This TCR came from a man in his sixties who had recovered from COVID-19. Sequencing was performed on peripheral blood. The sequence joins TRBV6-2 or TRBV6-3 to TRBJ2-4, with the D segment identity uncertain. The CDR3 amino acid sequence is: CASSKVDKAKNIQYF. In nucleotide form, the sequence is TGTGCCAGCAGTAAGGTAGACAAGGCCAAAAACATTCAGTACTTC.